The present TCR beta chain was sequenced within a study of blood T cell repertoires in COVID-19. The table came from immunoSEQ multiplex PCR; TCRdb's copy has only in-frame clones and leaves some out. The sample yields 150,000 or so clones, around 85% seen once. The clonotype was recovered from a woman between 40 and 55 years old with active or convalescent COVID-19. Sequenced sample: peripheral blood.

The CDR3 bases are TGTGCCAGCAGACTAAGGGGGCTGTACGAGCAGTACTTC. The encoded protein is CASRLRGLYEQYF. V gene TRBV6-5 combines with J gene TRBJ2-7; 7 nucleotides match TRBD1. Germline V CDR1 and CDR2: MNHEY, SVGAGI. The CDR3 contains 13 residues. The V gene end was trimmed by 6 bases and the J gene end by 4 bases; junction bases not matched to a gene: 6.